Following are 31 T cell receptor beta chains from one sample sequenced in a study of technical replicates of blood from several donors. The assay was immunoSEQ multiplex PCR, and TCRdb's table has in-frame clones only and misses some. The sample has 70,000 to 75,000 clones; around 95% are singletons. Sequencing was performed on T cells isolated from PBMCs. The receptors stem from a human donor in good health.

The chain carries TRBV11-1 and TRBJ2-1, with 7 bases aligning to TRBD2. J lost 7 bases, V lost 5 bases, and 5 bases had no gene match. The V gene's germline CDR1 is SGHAT and CDR2 FQDESV (reference sequence). The CDR3 contains 13 residues. CDR3 nucleotide sequence: TGTGCCAGCAGCGTTAGGGAGGGGAATGAGCAGTTCTTC. This codes for CASSVREGNEQFF.

As DNA, the CDR3 is TGTGCCAGCAGTTCAGGGGGTGAGACCCAGTACTTC. Protein: CASSSGGETQYF. The gene calls are TRBV28 and TRBJ2-5, with 7 bases fitting TRBD1. The CDR3 totals 12 residues. Germline V gene data show CDR1 as MDHEN and CDR2 as SYDVKM. V was clipped by 4 bases and J by 5 bases; unmatched bases: 1.

The chain recombines TRBV6-5 with TRBJ2-3; TRBD2 matches at 7 bases. V was clipped by 6 bases and J by 3 bases; unmatched bases: 9. The CDR3 is 15 amino acids. Germline assignment: CDR1 MNHEY and CDR2 SVGAGI. For the CDR3, the DNA is TGTGCCAGCAGCCCGGCCGGGAGGTCTACAGATACGCAGTATTTT. Its protein is CASSPAGRSTDTQYF.

This clone was counted once. The chain carries TRBV11-3 and TRBJ2-7; tentatively, D is TRBD1 (5 bases). The V gene lost 0 bases and the J gene lost 0 bases, with 12 bases spanning the gap. Germline CDR1 SGHNT, CDR2 YENEEA. The CDR3 is 16 residues long. The CDR3 loop is CASSLEDSPSSYEQYF. The CDR3, as DNA: TGTGCCAGCAGCTTAGAAGACAGCCCGAGCTCCTACGAGCAGTACTTC.

The V gene is TRBV18, the J gene TRBJ2-7; 8 nucleotides match TRBD1. The V segment lost 4 bases and the J segment 5 bases; nucleotides outside the gene matches: 10. Per germline, CDR1 KGHSH and CDR2 LQKENI. The CDR3 has 15 residues. DNA for the CDR3: TGTGCCAGCTCACTCACCCGGACAGGGTTCGACGAGCAGTACTTC. Translating gives CASSLTRTGFDEQYF.

The chain carries TRBV7-9 and TRBJ1-1; the D gene is possibly TRBD1 (5 bases). Germline V gene lookup returns CDR1 SEHNR and CDR2 FQNEAQ (reference sequence). The CDR3 contains 13 residues. This CDR3 is CTAQRGTNTEAFF. CDR3 nucleotides: TGTACCGCACAGAGAGGGACTAACACTGAAGCTTTCTTT.

This sequence joins TRBV6-5 and TRBJ2-7, with 8 bases fitting TRBD1. Per germline, CDR1 MNHEY and CDR2 SVGAGI. The length of the CDR3 is 12 residues. The V and J ends lost 5 bases and 3 bases, in that order; junction bases with no gene match: 0. CDR3 in DNA: TGTGCCAGCAGTGGACAGGGCTACGAGCAGTACTTC. Its protein is CASSGQGYEQYF.

CDR3 amino acids: CASSSQGEETQYF. CDR3 in DNA: TGTGCCAGCAGTTCACAGGGTGAGGAGACCCAGTACTTC. The chain uses TRBV27 and TRBJ2-5; perhaps TRBD1 as D (6 bases). Trimming shortened V by 4 bases and J by 5 bases, and 11 bases separated the two germline ends. Germline CDR1 MNHEY, CDR2 SMNVEV (reference sequence). The CDR3 sequence is 13 residues long.

J is TRBJ2-7 and V is TRBV5-4, with D perhaps TRBD2 (6 bases). Germline CDR1 reads SGHNT; CDR2 reads YYREEE (reference sequence). CDR3 length: 15 amino acids. Trimming took 4 bases from V and 0 from J, leaving 14 bases between them. CDR3 residues: CASSPSGVPSYEQYF. In DNA, the CDR3 is TGTGCCAGCAGCCCGTCGGGGGTTCCCTCCTACGAGCAGTACTTC.

The rearrangement joins TRBV28 to TRBJ1-2; the D is unclear. CDR3 size: 11 residues. V lost 5 bases and J lost 5, with 6 bases in between. Germline assignment: CDR1 MDHEN and CDR2 SYDVKM. DNA of the CDR3: TGTGCCAGCAGTACACAGTATGGCTACACCTTC. Translation gives CASSTQYGYTF.

This rearrangement joins TRBV7-2 to TRBJ1-1; 8 bases line up with TRBD1. This CDR3 spans 15 amino acids. The germline V gene encodes CDR1 SGHTA and CDR2 FQGNSA. The V gene end was trimmed by 2 bases and the J gene end by 9 bases; junction bases not matched to a gene: 11. CDR3 coding DNA: TGTGCCAGCAGCTTAAACTTGGGGGGGACAGGAAAAGCTTTCTTT. As protein: CASSLNLGGTGKAFF. The whole variable domain, filled in from reference TRBV7-2 and TRBJ1-1, reads GAGVSQSPSNKVTEKGKDVELRCDPISGHTALYWYRQSLGQGLEFLIYFQGNSAPDKSGLPSDRFSAERTGGSVSTLTIQRTQQEDSAVYLCASSLNLGGTGKAFFGQGTRLTVV.

The CDR3 region has the DNA TGTGCCAGTAGTGTACCCCTTCCGGGACAGGTTGAGGAGACCCAGTACTTC. Amino acids: CASSVPLPGQVEETQYF. The chain employs TRBV19 and TRBJ2-5, with 8 bases matching TRBD1. In germline, CDR1 is LNHDA, CDR2 SQIVND (reference sequence). This CDR3 contains 17 residues. V was clipped by 5 bases and J by 5 bases; unmatched bases: 16.

In its sample, this clone was seen a few times. This chain joins TRBV18 and TRBJ2-7, with 8 bases lining up with TRBD1. The CDR3 has 16 residues. V dropped 4 bases and J dropped 1; count of bases not matched to a gene: 9. Germline CDR1 KGHSH, CDR2 LQKENI. The CDR3 nucleotides are TGTGCCAGCTCACACCCGGACAGGGCAGGATCCTACGAGCAGTACTTC. Translated: CASSHPDRAGSYEQYF.

This rearrangement joins TRBV5-4 to TRBJ2-1, with a possible D match to TRBD2 (8 bases). V was pared by 4 bases and J by 8 bases, with 22 bases between. The V gene's germline CDR1 is SGHNT and CDR2 YYREEE (reference sequence). The CDR3 extends over 16 amino acids. CDR3 DNA: TGTGCCAGCAGCGCCGGGACAGCGGGAGAGATCTATGAGCAGTTCTTC. Translating it yields CASSAGTAGEIYEQFF.

The V gene is TRBV19, the J gene TRBJ2-5, with 11 bases fitting TRBD2. The J segment lost 1 base and the V segment lost 3 bases, leaving 4 bases of the junction unmatched. The V gene's germline CDR1 is LNHDA and CDR2 SQIVND (reference sequence). The CDR3 has 16 residues. DNA for the CDR3: TGTGCCAGTAGTATTTTAGCGGGGGGGCGCCAAGAGACCCAGTACTTC. It yields the protein CASSILAGGRQETQYF.

The V gene is TRBV29-1, the J gene TRBJ2-1; 7 bases line up with TRBD1. V trimming: 2 bases; J trimming: 13 bases; junction bases outside the gene matches: 8. The germline V gene has CDR1 SQVTM and CDR2 ANQGSEA. The CDR3 has 12 amino acids. This CDR3 reads CSVEFWAGGQFF. CDR3 nucleotides: TGCAGCGTTGAATTCTGGGCAGGGGGACAGTTCTTC.

The chain is built from TRBV10-1 and TRBJ1-1, with a weak D call TRBD1 (5 bases). The CDR3 covers 14 residues. V lost 5 bases and J lost 6, with 16 bases in between. CDR1 is WNHNN and CDR2 is SYGVQD in the germline V gene (reference sequence). CDR3 DNA sequence: TGCGCCAGCAGTCATCGGGGGTCTCGCGCTGAAGCTTTCTTT. Translating gives CASSHRGSRAEAFF.

The chain is built from TRBV6-5 and TRBJ2-2; D not certain. Germline V gene sequence: CDR1 MNHEY, CDR2 SVGAGI. The CDR3 is made up of 13 amino acids. Trimming pared 3 bases from V and 5 bases from J, leaving 7 bases between. CDR3 DNA: TGTGCCAGCAGTTATCGGAGAACCGGGGAGCTGTTTTTT. Translated, it gives CASSYRRTGELFF.

The chain links TRBV6-4 to TRBJ2-1; 8 bases align to TRBD1. J lost 3 bases, V lost 2 bases, and 6 bases had no gene match. This CDR3 spans 16 amino acids. Germline CDR1 MRHNA, CDR2 SNTAGT. The CDR3 is CASSDGGQENYNEQFF. DNA of the CDR3: TGTGCCAGCAGTGACGGGGGACAGGAGAACTACAATGAGCAGTTCTTC.

The chain employs TRBV21-1 and TRBJ2-1; TRBD2, the table's D call, lacks a check against the DNA. TRBV21-1 is a pseudogene segment. CDR3 length: 19 residues. CDR3 residues: CASSKEGLAGGPSYNEQFF. CDR3 sequence (DNA): TGTGCCAGCAGCAAAGAGGGACTAGCGGGAGGGCCCTCCTACAATGAGCAGTTCTTC.

This clone is a singleton in its sample. The rearrangement uses TRBV15 and TRBJ2-1; 11 bases are shared with TRBD2. Germline lookup yields CDR1 LNHNV and CDR2 YYDKDF (reference sequence). The ends lost 4 bases at V and 6 bases at J; junction bases unmatched: 5. The length of the CDR3 is 15 residues. The CDR3 DNA follows: TGTGCCACCAGCACCTCCGGGACTAGCGGCAATGAGCAGTTCTTC. This sequence encodes CATSTSGTSGNEQFF.

J is TRBJ1-2 and V is TRBV6-5, with 7 nucleotides matching TRBD1. J was trimmed by 8 bases and V by 6 bases; bases with no gene match: 6. Germline values: CDR1 MNHEY, CDR2 SVGAGI. This CDR3 spans 12 amino acids. The CDR3 reads CASSLGGEGYTF. The CDR3 nucleotides read TGTGCCAGCAGCCTAGGGGGCGAGGGCTACACCTTC.

V and J are TRBV11-3 and TRBJ2-3; D call uncertain. V was trimmed by 4 bases and J by 0 bases, leaving 11 bases between them. The germline V gene has CDR1 SGHNT and CDR2 YENEEA. The CDR3 totals 15 residues. Here the CDR3 DNA reads TGTGCCAGCAGCTCGGTGGTCTCTAGCACAGATACGCAGTATTTT. Protein: CASSSVVSSTDTQYF.

The genes are TRBV2 and TRBJ2-6; D possibly corresponds to TRBD2 (5 bases). In germline, CDR1 is SNHLY, CDR2 FYNNEI. This CDR3 region has 14 residues. V dropped 6 bases and J dropped 1 base, with 7 bases sitting between them. CDR3 in amino acids: CASRRASGANVLTF. Written as DNA, the CDR3 is TGTGCCAGCAGGCGGGCGTCTGGGGCCAACGTCCTGACTTTC.

The rearrangement links TRBV19 to TRBJ2-5, with D possibly being TRBD1 (6 bases). The CDR3 covers 13 residues. V lost 6 bases, J lost 2 bases, and 10 bases lay in between. Germline V gene lookup returns CDR1 LNHDA and CDR2 SQIVND (reference sequence). The DNA for the CDR3 is TGTGCCAGTAGCCCGGGACATCAAGAGACCCAGTACTTC. This codes for CASSPGHQETQYF. The full variable domain, rest sourced from reference TRBV19 and TRBJ2-5, is DGGITQSPKYLFRKEGQNVTLSCEQNLNHDAMYWYRQDPGQGLRLIYYSQIVNDFQKGDIAEGYSVSREKKESFPLTVTSAQKNPTAFYLCASSPGHQETQYFGPGTRLLVL.

This rearrangement joins TRBV11-2 to TRBJ1-2; perhaps TRBD1 as D (6 bases). The CDR3 spans 18 residues. Germline values: CDR1 SGHAT, CDR2 FQNNGV. The V and J ends lost 1 base and 7 bases respectively, with 25 bases between them. CDR3 sequence: CASSLVTGSWALVPGYTF. In DNA form, the CDR3 reads TGTGCCAGCAGCTTAGTAACAGGGTCGTGGGCCCTTGTGCCTGGCTACACCTTC.

The chain is built from TRBV21-1 and TRBJ1-1. TRBV21-1 is labeled a pseudogene. CDR3 length: 14 amino acids. CDR3 sequence reads: CASPIRGIGTEAFF. For the CDR3, the DNA is TGTGCCAGCCCTATCCGGGGAATCGGCACTGAAGCTTTCTTT.

This chain joins TRBV4-1 and TRBJ2-5, with D tentatively TRBD2 (5 bases). CDR3 length equals 16 residues. The V end lost 0 bases, the J end lost 4 bases, and 15 bases lay between the germline ends. In germline, CDR1 is MGHRA, CDR2 YSYEKL. The CDR3 nucleotides read TGCGCCAGCAGCCAAGATTGGGCAGGTCGGGGAGAGACCCAGTACTTC. It specifies CASSQDWAGRGETQYF.

This clone showed up just once. The rearrangement links TRBV13 to TRBJ2-7; TRBD2 might be the D (6 bases). V was pared by 2 bases and J by 6 bases, with 11 bases between. Germline CDR1 PRHDT, CDR2 FYEKMQ (reference sequence). The CDR3 sequence is 13 residues long. CDR3 bases: TGTGCCAGCAGCTTAAGGGTCGGGGGCGAGCAGTACTTC. Its translation is CASSLRVGGEQYF.

The chain employs TRBV2 and TRBJ1-1, with 9 bases aligning to TRBD1. V trimming: 3 bases; J trimming: 4 bases; junction bases outside the gene matches: 9. This CDR3 comprises 16 residues. Germline CDR1 reads SNHLY; CDR2 reads FYNNEI. Here the CDR3 DNA reads TGTGCCAGCAGTGACCATGGGACAGGGCCCCTCACTGAAGCTTTCTTT. As protein: CASSDHGTGPLTEAFF.

This sequence joins TRBV4-1 and TRBJ1-5, with D unclear. The CDR3 runs 17 residues. Germline V lookup: CDR1 MGHRA, CDR2 YSYEKL. Trimming removed 4 bases from V and 0 bases from J, with 16 bases in between. The CDR3 loop is CASSRTTTQVSNQPQHF. The CDR3 nucleotides read TGCGCCAGCAGCCGAACCACAACCCAGGTTAGCAATCAGCCCCAGCATTTT.